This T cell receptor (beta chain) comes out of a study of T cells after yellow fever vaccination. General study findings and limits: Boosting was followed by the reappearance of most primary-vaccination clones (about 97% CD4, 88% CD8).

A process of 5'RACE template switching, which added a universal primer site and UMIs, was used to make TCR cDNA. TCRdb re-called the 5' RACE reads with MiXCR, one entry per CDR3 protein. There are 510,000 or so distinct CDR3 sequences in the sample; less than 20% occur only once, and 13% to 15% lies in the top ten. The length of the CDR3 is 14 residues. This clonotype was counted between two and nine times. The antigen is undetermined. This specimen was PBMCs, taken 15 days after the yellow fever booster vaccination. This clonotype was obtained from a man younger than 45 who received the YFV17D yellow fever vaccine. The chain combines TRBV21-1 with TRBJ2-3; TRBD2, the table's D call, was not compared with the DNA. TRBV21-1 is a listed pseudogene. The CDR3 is CASRGGPGADTQYF. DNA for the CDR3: TGTGCCAGCAGAGGCGGCCCTGGGGCAGATACGCAGTATTTT.